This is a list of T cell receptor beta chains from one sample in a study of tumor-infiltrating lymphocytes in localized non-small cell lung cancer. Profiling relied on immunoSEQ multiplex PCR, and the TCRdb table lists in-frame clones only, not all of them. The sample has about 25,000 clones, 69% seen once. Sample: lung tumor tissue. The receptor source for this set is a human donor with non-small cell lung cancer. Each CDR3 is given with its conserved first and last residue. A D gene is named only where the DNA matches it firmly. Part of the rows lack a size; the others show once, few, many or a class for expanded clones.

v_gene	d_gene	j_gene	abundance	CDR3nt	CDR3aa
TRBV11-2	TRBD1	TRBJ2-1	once	TGTGCCAGCCGCGAACCGGGACAGAATCACAATGAGCAGTTCTTC	CASREPGQNHNEQFF
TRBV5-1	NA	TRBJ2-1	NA	TGCGCCAGCAGCTCAATAGACTTCTACAATGAGCAGTTCTTC	CASSSIDFYNEQFF
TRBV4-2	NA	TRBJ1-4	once	TGTGCCAGCAGCCAAGACGGGACGGGGAACGCTAATGAAAAACTGTTTTTT	CASSQDGTGNANEKLFF
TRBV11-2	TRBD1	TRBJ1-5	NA	TGTGCCAGCAGCTTAGCTGGGACAGGGGGAGAGCCCCAGCATTTT	CASSLAGTGGEPQHF
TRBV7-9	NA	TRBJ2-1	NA	TGTGCCAGCAGTTCCACTAGTAAGGGACCCAATGAGCAGTTCTTC	CASSSTSKGPNEQFF
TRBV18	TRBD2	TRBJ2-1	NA	TGTGCCAGCTCATCACGGACTAGCGGGGGCTCCTACAATGAGCAGTTCTTC	CASSSRTSGGSYNEQFF
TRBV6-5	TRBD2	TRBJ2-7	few	TGTGCCAGCAAGCGGGGGCCGGGGCAAACCTACGAGCAGTACTTC	CASKRGPGQTYEQYF
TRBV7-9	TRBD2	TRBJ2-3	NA	TGTGCCAGCAGCCCCAGGACTAGCGGGCCCGCAGATACGCAGTATTTT	CASSPRTSGPADTQYF
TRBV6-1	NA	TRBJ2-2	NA	TGTGCCAGCAGTGAAAGTAGCGGTGGGACCGGGGAGCTGTTTTTT	CASSESSGGTGELFF
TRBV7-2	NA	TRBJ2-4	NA	TGTGCCAGCAGTCCAGGGGTAACCCAAAACATTCAGTACTTC	CASSPGVTQNIQYF
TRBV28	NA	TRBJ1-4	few	TGTGCCAGCAGATCCCCTCGGGAGGGTAATGAAAAACTGTTTTTT	CASRSPREGNEKLFF
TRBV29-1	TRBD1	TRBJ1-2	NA	TGCAGCGTTGAACAGGGGACAGGCTATGGCTACACCTTC	CSVEQGTGYGYTF
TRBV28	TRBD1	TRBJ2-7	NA	TGTGCCAGCAGTCCGCAGGGGGCAGGATCCTACGAGCAGTACTTC	CASSPQGAGSYEQYF
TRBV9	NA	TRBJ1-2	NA	TGTGCCAGCAGCGTAGGTTTGAGGGGAGGCGGCTACACCTTC	CASSVGLRGGGYTF
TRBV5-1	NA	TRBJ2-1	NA	TGCGCCAGCAGCTTGCCGGTGGTTTCCTACAATGAGCAGTTCTTC	CASSLPVVSYNEQFF
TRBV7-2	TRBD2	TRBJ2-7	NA	TGTGCCAGCAGCTCCCTGACTAGCGGGAGGCCCAACGAGCAGTACTTC	CASSSLTSGRPNEQYF
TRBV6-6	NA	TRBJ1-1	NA	TGTGCCAGCAGTTACGGGGACACTGAAGCTTTCTTT	CASSYGDTEAFF
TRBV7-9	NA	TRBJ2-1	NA	TGTGCCAGCAGCTTAGTACAGTGGGGCTCTAACAATGAGCGATTCTTC	CASSLVQWGSNNERFF
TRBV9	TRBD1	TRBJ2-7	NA	TGTGCCAGCAGCGTAGGGGACAGGGACTACGAGCAGTACTTC	CASSVGDRDYEQYF